This T cell receptor beta chain was documented in a study of blood T cells in healthy people across ages. Overall study: T cells yielded about one barcoded beta molecule per two cells through template switching.

Overall study findings and caveats: Long-lived donors carried more naive CD4+ cells and greater diversity than aged donors.

Germline CDR1 is DFQATT and CDR2 is SNEGSKA (reference sequence). V shed 0 bases and J shed 8 bases, with 19 bases lying between them. The CDR3 runs to 16 residues. Then a second PCR, running about 6 to 12 cycles, was carried out with a sample-barcoded 5' primer and a J-beta primer mix. Each cDNA molecule was tagged by a template-switch adaptor with 12 random nucleotides. MiXCR, applied by TCRdb to the 5' RACE reads, yields one record per CDR3 protein. The repertoire consists of fewer than 2 million distinct CDR3 sequences, with roughly two fifths occurring once and the leading ten covering under 25%. This clonotype was recorded a few times. Its antigen is unknown.

V gene TRBV20-1 combines with J gene TRBJ1-4, with D possibly matching TRBD1 (6 bases). The sample was blood. The origin of this receptor is a human donor in good health. The CDR3 loop reads CSARDSRPGQGEKLFF. Here the CDR3 DNA reads TGCAGTGCTAGAGACTCCAGACCGGGACAAGGGGAAAAACTGTTTTTT.